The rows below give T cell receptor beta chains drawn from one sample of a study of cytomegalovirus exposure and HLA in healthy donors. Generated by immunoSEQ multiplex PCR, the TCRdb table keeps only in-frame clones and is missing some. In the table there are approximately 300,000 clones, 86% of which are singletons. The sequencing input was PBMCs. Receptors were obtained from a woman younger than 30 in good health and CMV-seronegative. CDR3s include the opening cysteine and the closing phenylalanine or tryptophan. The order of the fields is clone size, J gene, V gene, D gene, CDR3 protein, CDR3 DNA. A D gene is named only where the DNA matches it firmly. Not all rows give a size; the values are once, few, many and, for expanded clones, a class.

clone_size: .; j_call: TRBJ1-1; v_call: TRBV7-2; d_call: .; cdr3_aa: CASRKGVGEAFF; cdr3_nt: TGTGCCAGCCGTAAAGGGGTCGGTGAAGCTTTCTTT
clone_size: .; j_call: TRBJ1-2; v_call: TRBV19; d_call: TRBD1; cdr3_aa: CASTSNRGANYGYTF; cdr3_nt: TGTGCCAGTACCTCCAACAGGGGGGCTAACTATGGCTACACCTTC
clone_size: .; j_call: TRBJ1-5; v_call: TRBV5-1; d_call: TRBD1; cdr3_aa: CASSLSGGGQPQHF; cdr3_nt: TGCGCCAGCAGCTTGTCAGGGGGCGGTCAGCCCCAGCATTTT
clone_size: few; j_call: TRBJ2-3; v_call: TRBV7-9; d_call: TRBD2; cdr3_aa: CASSAGADPSTDTQYF; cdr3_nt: TGTGCCAGCAGCGCGGGAGCGGATCCTAGCACAGATACGCAGTATTTT
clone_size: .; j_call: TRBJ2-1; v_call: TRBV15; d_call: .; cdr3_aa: CATSLIVYNEQFF; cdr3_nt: TGTGCCACCAGCCTTATAGTCTACAATGAGCAGTTCTTC
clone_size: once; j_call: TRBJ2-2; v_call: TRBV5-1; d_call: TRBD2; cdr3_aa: CASSGASGTNTGELFF; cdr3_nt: TGCGCCAGCAGCGGGGCTAGCGGGACCAACACCGGGGAGCTGTTTTTT
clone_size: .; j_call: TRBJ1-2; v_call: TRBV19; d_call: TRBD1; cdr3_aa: CASSRMAGTALNYGYTF; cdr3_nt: TGTGCCAGTAGTAGAATGGCCGGGACAGCCCTTAACTATGGCTACACCTTC
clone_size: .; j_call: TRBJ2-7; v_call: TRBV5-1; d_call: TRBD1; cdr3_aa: CASSFLRDSPYEQYF; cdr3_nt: TGCGCCAGCAGCTTTCTCCGGGACAGTCCCTACGAGCAGTACTTC
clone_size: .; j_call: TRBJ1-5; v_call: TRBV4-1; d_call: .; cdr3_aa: CASSQVWGEGNQPQHF; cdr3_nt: TGCGCCAGCAGCCAAGTTTGGGGGGAGGGCAATCAGCCCCAGCATTTT
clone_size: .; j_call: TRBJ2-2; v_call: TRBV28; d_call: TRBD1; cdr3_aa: CASKGQGYRELFF; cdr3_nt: TGTGCCAGCAAGGGACAGGGTTACCGGGAGCTGTTTTTT
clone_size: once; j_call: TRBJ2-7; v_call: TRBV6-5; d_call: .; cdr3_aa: CASSARDIDEQYF; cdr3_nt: TGTGCCAGCAGTGCCCGGGACATCGACGAGCAGTACTTC
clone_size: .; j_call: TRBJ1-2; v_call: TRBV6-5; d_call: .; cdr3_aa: CASSYDSADGYTF; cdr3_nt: TGTGCCAGCAGTTACGACTCGGCAGATGGCTACACCTTC
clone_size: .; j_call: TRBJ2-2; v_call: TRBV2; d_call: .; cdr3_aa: CASSYRENTGELFF; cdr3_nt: TGTGCCAGCAGTTACAGGGAAAACACCGGGGAGCTGTTTTTT
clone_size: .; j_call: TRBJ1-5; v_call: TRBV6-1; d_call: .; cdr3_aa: CASARLGPQHF; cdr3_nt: TGTGCCAGCGCCAGACTTGGACCCCAGCATTTT
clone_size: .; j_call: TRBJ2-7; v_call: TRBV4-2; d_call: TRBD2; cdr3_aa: CASSQDWGWGSGTMSYEQYF; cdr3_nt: TGTGCCAGCAGCCAAGATTGGGGGTGGGGTAGCGGGACTATGTCCTACGAGCAGTACTTC
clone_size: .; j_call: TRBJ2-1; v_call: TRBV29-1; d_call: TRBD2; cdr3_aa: CSVGHSGRIDEQFF; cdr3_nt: TGCAGCGTTGGCCATAGCGGGAGGATCGATGAGCAGTTCTTC
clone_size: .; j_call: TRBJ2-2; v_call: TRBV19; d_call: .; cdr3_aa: CASSTTTGVAGELFF; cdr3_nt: TGTGCCAGTAGTACAACGACAGGTGTGGCCGGGGAGCTGTTTTTT
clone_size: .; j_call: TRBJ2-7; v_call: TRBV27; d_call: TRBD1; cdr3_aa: CASSPLGGASEQYF; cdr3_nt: TGTGCCAGCAGCCCGTTAGGGGGCGCGTCCGAGCAGTACTTC
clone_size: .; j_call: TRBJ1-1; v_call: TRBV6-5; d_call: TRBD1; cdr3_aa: CASQQGVHAEAFF; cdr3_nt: TGTGCCAGCCAACAGGGGGTTCACGCTGAAGCTTTCTTT
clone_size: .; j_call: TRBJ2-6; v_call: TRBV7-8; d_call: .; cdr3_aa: CASRRAGANVLTF; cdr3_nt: TGTGCCAGCCGCAGGGCTGGGGCCAACGTCCTGACTTTC
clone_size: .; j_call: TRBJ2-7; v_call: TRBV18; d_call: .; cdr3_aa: CASSPNRADEQYF; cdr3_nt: TGTGCCAGCTCACCAAACAGGGCGGACGAGCAGTACTTC
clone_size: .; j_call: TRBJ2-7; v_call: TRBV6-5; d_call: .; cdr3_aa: CASSYMDNEQYF; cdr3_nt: TGTGCCAGCAGTTACATGGACAACGAGCAGTACTTC
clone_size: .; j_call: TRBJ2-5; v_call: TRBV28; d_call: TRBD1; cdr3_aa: CASIKGQGGWGETQYF; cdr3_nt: TGTGCCAGCATCAAAGGACAGGGAGGATGGGGGGAGACCCAGTACTTC
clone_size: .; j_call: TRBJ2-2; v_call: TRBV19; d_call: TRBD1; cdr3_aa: CASRQGASSTGELFF; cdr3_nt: TGTGCCAGTAGACAGGGGGCGTCGAGCACCGGGGAGCTGTTTTTT
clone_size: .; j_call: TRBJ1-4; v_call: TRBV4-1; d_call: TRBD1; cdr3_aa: CASSQLGTGGPNEKLFF; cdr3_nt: TGCGCCAGCAGCCAGCTAGGGACAGGGGGACCTAATGAAAAACTGTTTTTT
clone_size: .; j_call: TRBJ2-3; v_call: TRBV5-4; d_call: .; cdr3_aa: CASSSKSDTQYF; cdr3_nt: TGTGCCAGCAGCTCAAAATCAGATACGCAGTATTTT
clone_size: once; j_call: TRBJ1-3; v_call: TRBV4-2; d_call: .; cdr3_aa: CASSQEFSSSSGNTIYF; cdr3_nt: TGTGCCAGCAGCCAAGAGTTTTCGTCTAGCTCTGGAAACACCATATATTTT
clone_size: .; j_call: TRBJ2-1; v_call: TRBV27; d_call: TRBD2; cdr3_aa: CASSLIGTSYDEQFF; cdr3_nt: TGTGCCAGCAGTTTAATCGGGACTAGCTACGATGAGCAGTTCTTC
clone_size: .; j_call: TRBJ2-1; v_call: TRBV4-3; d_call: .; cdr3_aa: CASSQDLSGGGSNEQFF; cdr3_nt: TGCGCCAGCAGCCAAGATTTATCAGGGGGCGGGAGTAATGAGCAGTTCTTC
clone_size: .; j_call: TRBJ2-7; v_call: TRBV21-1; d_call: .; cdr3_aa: CASSKTGREGSYEQYF; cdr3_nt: TGTGCCAGCAGCAAAACGGGCCGGGAGGGGTCCTACGAGCAGTACTTC
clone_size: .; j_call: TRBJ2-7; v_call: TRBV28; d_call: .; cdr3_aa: CASSLATPPASEQYF; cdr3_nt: TGTGCCAGCAGTCTCGCAACCCCCCCAGCGTCCGAGCAGTACTTC
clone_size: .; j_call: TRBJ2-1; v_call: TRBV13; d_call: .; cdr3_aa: CASSTAGGLQGLEQFF; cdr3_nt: TGTGCCAGCAGCACCGCGGGTGGACTCCAGGGGCTTGAGCAGTTCTTC
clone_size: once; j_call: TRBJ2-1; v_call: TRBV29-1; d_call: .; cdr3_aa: CSVESVQRSLNEQFF; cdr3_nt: TGCAGCGTTGAAAGCGTCCAGCGGTCTCTTAATGAGCAGTTCTTC
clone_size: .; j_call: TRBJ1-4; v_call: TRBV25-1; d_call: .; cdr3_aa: CASSESPGRAENEKLFF; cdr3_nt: TGTGCCAGCAGTGAAAGCCCCGGCAGGGCAGAGAATGAAAAACTGTTTTTT
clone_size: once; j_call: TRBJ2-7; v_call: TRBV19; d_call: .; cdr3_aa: CASSIVGQSAYEQYF; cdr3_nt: TGTGCCAGTAGTATAGTTGGACAGTCGGCCTACGAGCAGTACTTC
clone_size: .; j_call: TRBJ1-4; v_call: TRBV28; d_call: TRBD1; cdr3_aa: CASSADRGHEKLFF; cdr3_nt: TGTGCCAGCAGTGCGGACAGGGGGCATGAAAAACTGTTTTTT
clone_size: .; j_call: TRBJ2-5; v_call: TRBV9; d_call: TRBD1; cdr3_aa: CASSDDRGGETQYF; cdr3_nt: TGTGCCAGCAGCGACGACAGGGGAGGAGAGACCCAGTACTTC
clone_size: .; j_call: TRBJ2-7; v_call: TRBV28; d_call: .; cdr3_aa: CASRVGDYEQYF; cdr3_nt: TGTGCCAGCAGGGTGGGAGACTACGAGCAGTACTTC
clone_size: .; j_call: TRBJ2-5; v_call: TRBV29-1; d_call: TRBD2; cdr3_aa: CSATSGRVGETQYF; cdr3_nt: TGCAGCGCTACTAGCGGGAGGGTTGGAGAGACCCAGTACTTC
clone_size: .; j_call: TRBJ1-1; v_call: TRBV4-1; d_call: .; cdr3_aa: CASSQDRGALNTEAFF; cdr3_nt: TGCGCCAGCAGCCAAGATAGGGGCGCACTGAACACTGAAGCTTTCTTT
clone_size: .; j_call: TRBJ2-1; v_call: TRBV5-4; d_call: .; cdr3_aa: CASSLFMGGYNEQFF; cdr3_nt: TGTGCCAGCAGCCTCTTTATGGGGGGCTACAATGAGCAGTTCTTC
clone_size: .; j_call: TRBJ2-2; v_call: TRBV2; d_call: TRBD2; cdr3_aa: CASSRLAGVGELFF; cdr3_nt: TGTGCCAGCAGTAGACTAGCGGGGGTCGGGGAGCTGTTTTTT
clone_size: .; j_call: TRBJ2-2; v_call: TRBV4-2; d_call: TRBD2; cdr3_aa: CASSQGLTLSSGRTGTGELFF; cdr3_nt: TGTGCCAGCAGCCAAGGTTTAACGTTGTCTAGCGGGAGGACGGGCACCGGGGAGCTGTTTTTT
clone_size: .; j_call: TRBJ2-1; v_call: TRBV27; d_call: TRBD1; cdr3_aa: CASSLAGTGPNEQFF; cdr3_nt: TGTGCCAGCAGTTTAGCCGGGACAGGCCCCAATGAGCAGTTCTTC
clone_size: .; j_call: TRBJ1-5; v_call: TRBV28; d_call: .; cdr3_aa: CASSRLGDNQPQHF; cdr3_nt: TGTGCCAGCAGCCGCCTCGGGGACAATCAGCCCCAGCATTTT
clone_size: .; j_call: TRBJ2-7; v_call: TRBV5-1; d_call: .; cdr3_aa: CASSLGSLPLYEQYF; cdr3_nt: TGCGCCAGCAGCTTGGGCTCACTCCCCCTCTACGAGCAGTACTTC
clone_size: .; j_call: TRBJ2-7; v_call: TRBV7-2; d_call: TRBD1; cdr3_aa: CASTRGYEQYF; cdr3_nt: TGTGCCAGCACCAGGGGGTACGAGCAGTACTTC
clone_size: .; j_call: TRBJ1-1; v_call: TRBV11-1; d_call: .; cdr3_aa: CASSFDTTEAFF; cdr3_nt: TGTGCCAGCAGCTTCGACACTACTGAAGCTTTCTTT
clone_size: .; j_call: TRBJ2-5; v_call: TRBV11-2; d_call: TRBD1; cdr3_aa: CASSLGDRLGLETQYF; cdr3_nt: TGTGCCAGCAGCTTAGGGGACAGGTTGGGTCTAGAGACCCAGTACTTC
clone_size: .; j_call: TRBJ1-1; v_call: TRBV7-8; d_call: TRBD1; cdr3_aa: CASSRQTGSTEAFF; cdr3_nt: TGTGCCAGCAGCCGCCAGACAGGGAGCACTGAAGCTTTCTTT
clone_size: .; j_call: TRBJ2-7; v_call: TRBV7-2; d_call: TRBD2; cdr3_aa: CASSPVASGIGEQYF; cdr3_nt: TGTGCCAGCAGCCCCGTGGCTAGCGGGATTGGCGAGCAGTACTTC
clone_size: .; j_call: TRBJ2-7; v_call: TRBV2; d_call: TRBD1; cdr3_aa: CARGGGQDSTYEQYF; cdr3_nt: TGTGCCAGGGGCGGCGGACAGGATTCTACCTACGAGCAGTACTTC
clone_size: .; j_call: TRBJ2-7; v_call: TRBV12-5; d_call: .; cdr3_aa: CASGLVPGTYEQYF; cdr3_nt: TGTGCTAGTGGTTTGGTACCGGGTACCTACGAGCAGTACTTC
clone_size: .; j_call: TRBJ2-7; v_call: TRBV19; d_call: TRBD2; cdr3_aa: CASSKQGLAGRDPNEQYF; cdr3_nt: TGTGCCAGTAGTAAACAGGGACTAGCGGGCCGAGATCCCAACGAGCAGTACTTC
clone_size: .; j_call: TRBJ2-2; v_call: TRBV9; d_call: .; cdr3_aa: CASRGLNTGELFF; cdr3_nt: TGTGCCAGCAGGGGACTGAACACCGGGGAGCTGTTTTTT
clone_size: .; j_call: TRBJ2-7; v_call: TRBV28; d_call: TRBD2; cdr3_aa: CASSLAGVYEQYF; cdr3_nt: TGTGCCAGCAGTTTGGCGGGAGTCTACGAGCAGTACTTC
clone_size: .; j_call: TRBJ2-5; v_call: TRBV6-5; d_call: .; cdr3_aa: CASSYLGAETQYF; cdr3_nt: TGTGCCAGCAGTTACCTGGGAGCGGAGACCCAGTACTTC
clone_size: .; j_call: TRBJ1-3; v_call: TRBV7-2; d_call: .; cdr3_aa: CASSIDRGNTIYF; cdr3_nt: TGTGCCAGCAGCATAGACAGGGGAAACACCATATATTTT